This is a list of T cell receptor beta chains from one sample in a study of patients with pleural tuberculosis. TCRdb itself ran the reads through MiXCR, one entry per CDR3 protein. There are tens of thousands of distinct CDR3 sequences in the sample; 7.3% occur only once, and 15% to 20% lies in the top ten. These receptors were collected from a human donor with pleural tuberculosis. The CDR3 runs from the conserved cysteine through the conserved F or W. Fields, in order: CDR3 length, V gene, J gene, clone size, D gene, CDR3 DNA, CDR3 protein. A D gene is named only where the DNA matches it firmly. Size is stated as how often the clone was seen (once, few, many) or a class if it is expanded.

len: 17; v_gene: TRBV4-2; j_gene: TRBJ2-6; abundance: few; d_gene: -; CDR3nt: TGTGCCAGCAGCCCTAGAAGACAGTTCTCTGGGGCCAACGTCCTGACTTTC; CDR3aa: CASSPRRQFSGANVLTF
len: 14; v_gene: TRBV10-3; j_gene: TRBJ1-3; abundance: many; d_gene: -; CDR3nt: TGTGCCATCTCGGGAGGGGGAACTGGAAACACCATATATTTT; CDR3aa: CAISGGGTGNTIYF
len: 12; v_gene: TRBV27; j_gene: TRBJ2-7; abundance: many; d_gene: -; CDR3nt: TGTGCCAGTAAGACAGGCTCCTACGAGCAGTACTTC; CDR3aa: CASKTGSYEQYF
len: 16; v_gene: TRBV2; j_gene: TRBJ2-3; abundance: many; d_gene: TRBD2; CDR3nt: TGTGCCAGCAGTGCAGCCAGCGGGAGGGGTCCAGATACGCAGTATTTT; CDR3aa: CASSAASGRGPDTQYF
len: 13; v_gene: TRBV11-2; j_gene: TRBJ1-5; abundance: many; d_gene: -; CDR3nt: TGTGCCAGCAGCTTTAATATTGATCAGCCCCAGCATTTT; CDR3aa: CASSFNIDQPQHF
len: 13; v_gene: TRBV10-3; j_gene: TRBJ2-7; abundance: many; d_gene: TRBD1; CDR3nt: TGTGCCGTGGGACAGGGATTGATTTACGAGCAGTACTTC; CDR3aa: CAVGQGLIYEQYF
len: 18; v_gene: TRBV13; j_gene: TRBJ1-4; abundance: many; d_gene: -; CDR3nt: TGTGCCAGCAGCTTAGGTTGGGCAGGGATTACCCATAATGAAAAACTGTTTTTT; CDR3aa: CASSLGWAGITHNEKLFF
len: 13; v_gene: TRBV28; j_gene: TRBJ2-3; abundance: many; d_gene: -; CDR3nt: TGTGCCAGCAGTGGCTCCCAAACAGATACGCAGTATTTT; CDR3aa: CASSGSQTDTQYF
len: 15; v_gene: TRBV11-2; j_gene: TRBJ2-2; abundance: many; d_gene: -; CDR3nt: TGTGCCAGCAGCGGAATCGCCGGGAACACCGGGGAGCTGTTTTTT; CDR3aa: CASSGIAGNTGELFF
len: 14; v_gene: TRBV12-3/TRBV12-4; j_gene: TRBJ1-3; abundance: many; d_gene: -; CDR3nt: TGTGCCAGCACCCTTAGGCCGTCTGGAAACACCATATATTTT; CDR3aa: CASTLRPSGNTIYF